The sequence of this TCR beta chain was determined in a study of T-cell reconstitution after alpha-beta-depleted transplantation in children. This clonotype showed up just a few times. Germline V gene sequence: CDR1 MNHNS, CDR2 SASEGT. Trimming removed 8 bases from V and 6 bases from J, with 14 bases in between. The CDR3 covers 13 residues. The library targeted TCRbeta and was prepared with unique molecular identifiers. TCRdb itself ran the PCR reads through MiXCR, one entry per CDR3 protein. The sample comprises 100,000 or so distinct CDR3 sequences, 20% to 30% of which are singletons, and 20% to 25% rests with the top ten.

The source is a boy under 10 years old with acute lymphoblastic leukemia, due to receive a stem cell transplant. The rearrangement uses TRBV6-1 and TRBJ1-5; D unclear. Sequenced material: PBMCs, taken before TCRalphabeta/CD19-depleted stem cell transplant. CDR3 residues: CASARGLGQPQHF. The CDR3 DNA sequence: TGTGCCAGCGCACGGGGTTTGGGTCAGCCCCAGCATTTT.